This TCR beta chain was recovered during a study of cytomegalovirus exposure and HLA in healthy donors. Per germline, CDR1 SGHRS and CDR2 YFSETQ. J gave up 9 bases and V 0 bases, and 11 bases lay outside the gene matches. This CDR3 has 15 residues. In the PCR, 60 Vbeta and 13 Jbeta primers were used. Method: immunoSEQ multiplex PCR; TCRdb's copy keeps in-frame clones and lacks some. The sample has some 150,000 clones; 70% to 85% are singletons. The rearrangement uses TRBV5-1 and TRBJ2-7; 8 positions agree with TRBD2. This sequence originates from a middle-aged woman in good health and CMV-seronegative. Source material: PBMCs. The CDR3 here is CASSLETGGRRVQYF. The CDR3 DNA reads as TGCGCCAGCAGCTTGGAGACTGGCGGGAGGAGAGTGCAGTACTTC. The full variable domain, in which reference TRBV5-1 and TRBJ2-7 provide the parts outside the CDR3, is KAGVTQTPRYLIKTRGQQVTLSCSPISGHRSVSWYQQTPGQGLQFLFEYFSETQRNKGNFPGRFSGRQFSNSRSEMNVSTLELGDSALYLCASSLETGGRRVQYFGPGTRLTVT.